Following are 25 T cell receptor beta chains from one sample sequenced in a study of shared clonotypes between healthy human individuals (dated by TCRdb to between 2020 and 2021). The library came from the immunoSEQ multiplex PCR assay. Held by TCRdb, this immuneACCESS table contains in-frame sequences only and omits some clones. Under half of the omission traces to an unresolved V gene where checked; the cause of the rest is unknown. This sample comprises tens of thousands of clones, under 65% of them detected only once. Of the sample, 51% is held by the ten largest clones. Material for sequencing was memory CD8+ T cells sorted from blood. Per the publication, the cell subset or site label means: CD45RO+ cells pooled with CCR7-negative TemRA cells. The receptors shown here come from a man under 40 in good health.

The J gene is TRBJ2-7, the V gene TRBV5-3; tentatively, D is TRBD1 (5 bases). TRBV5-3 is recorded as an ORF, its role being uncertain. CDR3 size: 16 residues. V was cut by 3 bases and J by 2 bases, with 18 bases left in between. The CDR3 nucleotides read TGTGCCAGAAGCTCCTCAGGGTGGCGGATACCCTACGAGCAGTACTTC. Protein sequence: CARSSSGWRIPYEQYF.

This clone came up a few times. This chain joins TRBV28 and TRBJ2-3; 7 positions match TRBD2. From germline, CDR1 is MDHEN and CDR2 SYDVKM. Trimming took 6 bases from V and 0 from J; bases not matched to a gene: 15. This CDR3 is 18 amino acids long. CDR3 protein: CASSSLERDYRSTDTQYF. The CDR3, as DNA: TGTGCCAGCAGCTCCCTGGAGCGGGACTATCGTAGCACAGATACGCAGTATTTT. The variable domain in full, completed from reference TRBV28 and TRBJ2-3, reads DVKVTQSSRYLVKRTGEKVFLECVQDMDHENMFWYRQDPGLGLRLIYFSYDVKMKEKGDIPEGYSVSREKKERFSLILESASTNQTSMYLCASSSLERDYRSTDTQYFGPGTRLTVL.

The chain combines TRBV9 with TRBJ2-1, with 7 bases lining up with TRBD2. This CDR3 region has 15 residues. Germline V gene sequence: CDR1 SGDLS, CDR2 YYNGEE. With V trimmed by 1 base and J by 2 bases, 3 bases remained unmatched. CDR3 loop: CASSVLAEAYNEQFF. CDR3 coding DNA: TGTGCCAGCAGCGTACTAGCGGAGGCCTACAATGAGCAGTTCTTC. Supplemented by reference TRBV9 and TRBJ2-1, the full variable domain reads DSGVTQTPKHLITATGQRVTLRCSPRSGDLSVYWYQQSLDQGLQFLIQYYNGEERAKGNILERFSAQQFPDLHSELNLSSLELGDSALYFCASSVLAEAYNEQFFGPGTRLTVL.

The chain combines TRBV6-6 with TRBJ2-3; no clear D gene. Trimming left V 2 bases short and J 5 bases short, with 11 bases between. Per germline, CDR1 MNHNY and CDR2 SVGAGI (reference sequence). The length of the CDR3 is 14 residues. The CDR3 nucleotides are TGTGCCAGCAGTTACGGGTCTTCGGGAGATACGCAGTATTTT. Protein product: CASSYGSSGDTQYF.

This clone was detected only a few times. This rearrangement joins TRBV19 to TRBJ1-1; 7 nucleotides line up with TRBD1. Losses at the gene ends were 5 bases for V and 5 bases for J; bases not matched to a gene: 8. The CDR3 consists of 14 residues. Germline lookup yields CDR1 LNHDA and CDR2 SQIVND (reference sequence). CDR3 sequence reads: CASSGTATRTEAFF. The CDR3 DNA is TGTGCCAGTAGTGGGACAGCTACTCGTACTGAAGCTTTCTTT.

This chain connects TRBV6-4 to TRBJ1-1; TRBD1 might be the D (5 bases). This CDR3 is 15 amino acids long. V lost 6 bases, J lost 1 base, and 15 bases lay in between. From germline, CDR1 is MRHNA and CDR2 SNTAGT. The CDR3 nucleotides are TGTGCCAGCAGGGACACCGACACCCAGAACACTGAAGCTTTCTTT. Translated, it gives CASRDTDTQNTEAFF.

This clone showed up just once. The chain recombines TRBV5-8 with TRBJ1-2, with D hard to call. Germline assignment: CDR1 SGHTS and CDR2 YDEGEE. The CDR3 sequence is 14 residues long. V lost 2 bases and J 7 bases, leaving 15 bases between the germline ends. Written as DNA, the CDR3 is TGTGCCAGCAGCTTAGGGCCCACGGCTCTTGGCTACACCTTC. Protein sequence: CASSLGPTALGYTF.

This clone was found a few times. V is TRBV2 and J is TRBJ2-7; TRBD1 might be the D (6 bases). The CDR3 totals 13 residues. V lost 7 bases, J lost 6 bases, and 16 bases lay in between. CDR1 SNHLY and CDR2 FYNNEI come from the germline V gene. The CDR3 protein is CASNGQSGGEQYF. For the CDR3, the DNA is TGTGCCAGCAATGGACAGTCTGGGGGCGAGCAGTACTTC.

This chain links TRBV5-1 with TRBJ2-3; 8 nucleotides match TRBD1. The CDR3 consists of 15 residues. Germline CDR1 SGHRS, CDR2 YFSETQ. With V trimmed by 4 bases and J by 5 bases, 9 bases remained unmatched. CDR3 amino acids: CASSVGQGVQDTQYF. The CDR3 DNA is TGCGCCAGCAGCGTCGGACAGGGCGTTCAAGATACGCAGTATTTT.

DNA for the CDR3: TGTGCCAGCAAACAGGGGCCCTCTGGGGCCAACGTCCTGACTTTC. Translating it yields CASKQGPSGANVLTF. This chain joins TRBV7-8 and TRBJ2-6; 7 positions agree with TRBD1. Per the germline V gene, CDR1 is SGHVS and CDR2 is FQNEAQ. After removal of 7 bases from V and 0 bases from J, the junction contained 3 bases not matched to a gene. The CDR3 runs to 15 residues.

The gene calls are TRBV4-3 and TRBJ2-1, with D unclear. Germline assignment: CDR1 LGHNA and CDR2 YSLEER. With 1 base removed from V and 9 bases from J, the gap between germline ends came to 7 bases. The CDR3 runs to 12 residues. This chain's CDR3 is CASSQAPSEQFF. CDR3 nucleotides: TGCGCCAGCAGCCAAGCACCCTCTGAGCAGTTCTTC.

CDR3 loop: CASSRGGSSGNTIYF. Written as DNA, the CDR3 is TGTGCCAGCAGCCGGGGAGGGTCCTCTGGAAACACCATATATTTT. The chain links TRBV27 to TRBJ1-3; D unresolved. Trimming took 6 bases from V and 0 from J, leaving 12 bases between them. The CDR3 loop spans 15 amino acids. Per germline, CDR1 MNHEY and CDR2 SMNVEV (reference sequence).

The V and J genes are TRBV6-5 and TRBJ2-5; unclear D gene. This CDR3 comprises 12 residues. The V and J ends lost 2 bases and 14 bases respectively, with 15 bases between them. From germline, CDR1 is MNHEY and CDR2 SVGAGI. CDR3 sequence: CASSYAPPLLYF. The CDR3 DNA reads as TGTGCCAGCAGTTACGCCCCCCCGCTCCTATACTTC.

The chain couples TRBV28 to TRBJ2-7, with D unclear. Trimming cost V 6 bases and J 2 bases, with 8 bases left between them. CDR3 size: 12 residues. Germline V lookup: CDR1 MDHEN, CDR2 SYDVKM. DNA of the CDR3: TGTGCCAGCAGAGCTGGTACCTACGAGCAGTACTTC. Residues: CASRAGTYEQYF. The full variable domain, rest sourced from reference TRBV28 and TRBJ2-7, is DVKVTQSSRYLVKRTGEKVFLECVQDMDHENMFWYRQDPGLGLRLIYFSYDVKMKEKGDIPEGYSVSREKKERFSLILESASTNQTSMYLCASRAGTYEQYFGPGTRLTVT.

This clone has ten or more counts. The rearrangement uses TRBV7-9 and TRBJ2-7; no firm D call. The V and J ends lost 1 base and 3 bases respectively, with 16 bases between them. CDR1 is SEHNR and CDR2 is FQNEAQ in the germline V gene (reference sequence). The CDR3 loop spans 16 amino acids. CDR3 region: CASSLVQGGPFYEQYF. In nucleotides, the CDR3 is TGTGCCAGCAGCTTAGTCCAAGGTGGCCCTTTCTACGAGCAGTACTTC.

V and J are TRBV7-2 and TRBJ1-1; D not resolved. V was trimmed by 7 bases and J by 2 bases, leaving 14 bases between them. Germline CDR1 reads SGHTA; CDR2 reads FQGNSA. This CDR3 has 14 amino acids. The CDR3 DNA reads TGTGCCAGCACCCTCGACCTTTTTAACACTGAAGCTTTCTTT. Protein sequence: CASTLDLFNTEAFF.

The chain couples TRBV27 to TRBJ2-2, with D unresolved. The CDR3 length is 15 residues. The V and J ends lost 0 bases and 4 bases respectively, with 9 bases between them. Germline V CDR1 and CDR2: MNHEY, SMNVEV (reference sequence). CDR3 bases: TGTGCCAGCAGTTTATCGCCCAGTCGCACCGGGGAGCTGTTTTTT. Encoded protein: CASSLSPSRTGELFF.

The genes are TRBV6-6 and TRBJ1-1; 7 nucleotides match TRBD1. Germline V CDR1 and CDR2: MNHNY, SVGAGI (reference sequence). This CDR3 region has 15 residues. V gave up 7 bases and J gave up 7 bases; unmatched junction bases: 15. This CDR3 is CASTFSDQGGFEAFF. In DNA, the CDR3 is TGTGCCAGCACATTTAGTGACCAGGGGGGATTTGAAGCTTTCTTT.

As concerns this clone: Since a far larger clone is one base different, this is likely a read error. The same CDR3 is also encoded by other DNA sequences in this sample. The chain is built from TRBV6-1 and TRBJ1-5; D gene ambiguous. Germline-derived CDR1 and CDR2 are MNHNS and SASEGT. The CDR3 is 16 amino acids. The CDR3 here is CASSESPGNSNQPQHF. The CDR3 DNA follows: TGCGCCAGCAGTGAGTCCCCCGGGAATAGCAATCAGCCCCAGCATTTT.

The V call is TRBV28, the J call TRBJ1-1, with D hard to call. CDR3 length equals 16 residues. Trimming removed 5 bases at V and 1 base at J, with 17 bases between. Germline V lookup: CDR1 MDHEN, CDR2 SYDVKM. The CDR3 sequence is CASSLTIMDGNTEAFF. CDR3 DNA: TGTGCCAGCAGTCTAACGATAATGGACGGGAACACTGAAGCTTTCTTT.

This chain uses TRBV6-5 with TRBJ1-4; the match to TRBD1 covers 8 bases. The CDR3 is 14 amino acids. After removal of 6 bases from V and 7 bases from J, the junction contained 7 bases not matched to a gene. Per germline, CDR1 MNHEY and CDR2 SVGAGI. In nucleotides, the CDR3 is TGTGCCAGCAGCCAGGACAGGGCGATTGAAAAACTGTTTTTT. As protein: CASSQDRAIEKLFF.

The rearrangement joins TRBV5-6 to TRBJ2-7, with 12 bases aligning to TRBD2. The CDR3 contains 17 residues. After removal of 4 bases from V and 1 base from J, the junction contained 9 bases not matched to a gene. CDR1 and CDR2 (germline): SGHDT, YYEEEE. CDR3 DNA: TGTGCCAGCAGCCCGCGGACTAGCGGGACCCTATCCTACGAGCAGTACTTC. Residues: CASSPRTSGTLSYEQYF.

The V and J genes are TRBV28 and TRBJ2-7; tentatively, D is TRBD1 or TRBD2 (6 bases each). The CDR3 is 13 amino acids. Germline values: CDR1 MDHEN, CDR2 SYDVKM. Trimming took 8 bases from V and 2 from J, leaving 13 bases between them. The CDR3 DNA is TGTGCCAGCGCCGGGGGCGGTCCCTACGAGCAGTACTTC. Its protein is CASAGGGPYEQYF.

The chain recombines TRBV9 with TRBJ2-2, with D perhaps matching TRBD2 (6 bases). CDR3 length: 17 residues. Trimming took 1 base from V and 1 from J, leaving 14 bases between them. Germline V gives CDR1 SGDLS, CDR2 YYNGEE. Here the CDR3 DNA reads TGTGCCAGCAGCGTATCACGGCTAGCGTTGAACACCGGGGAGCTGTTTTTT. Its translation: CASSVSRLALNTGELFF.

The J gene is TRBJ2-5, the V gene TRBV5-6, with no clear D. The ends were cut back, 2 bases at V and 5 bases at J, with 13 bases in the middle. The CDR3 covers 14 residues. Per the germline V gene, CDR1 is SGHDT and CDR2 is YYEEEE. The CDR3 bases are TGTGCCAGCAGCTTTATCCTCCCTGGTGAGACCCAGTACTTC. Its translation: CASSFILPGETQYF.